This T cell receptor beta chain was found in a study of blood T cell repertoires in COVID-19. As handled by the study authors: Reference gene primer amplification in the assay estimated nucleated cell counts. Only in-frame clones appear in the TCRdb table, and some are missing; sequencing was by immunoSEQ multiplex PCR. Clonal size and the V and J genes are those of that table, whereas D and trimming came from the DNA. The table records 250,000 or so clones, around 86% of them present only once. Looked up from germline, CDR1 is ENHRY and CDR2 is SYGVKD. The trim removed 3 bases at V and 1 base at J, leaving 8 bases unmatched. The CDR3 extends over 17 amino acids.

Sequenced sample: peripheral blood. This receptor was taken from a woman in her 70s with active or convalescent COVID-19. The chain has TRBV10-3 and TRBJ2-1; 8 bases are a match to TRBD1. CDR3 protein: CAISEYDRGRSYNEQFF. CDR3 nucleotide sequence: TGTGCCATCAGTGAATACGACAGGGGAAGGTCCTACAATGAGCAGTTCTTC.